This T cell receptor beta chain stems from a study of post-analysis software for immune sequencing data. The overall study: Patients had relapsing-remitting, secondary progressive or progressive-relapsing multiple sclerosis; some lacked subtype.

Prepared TCR beta cDNA libraries contained unique molecular identifiers. Input populations of about 0.95 to 10 million T cells gave rise to approximately 480,000 cDNA molecules. In TCRdb, the PCR reads were re-called with MiXCR into one record per CDR3 protein. The sample carries about 190,000 distinct CDR3 sequences, 25% to 30% recorded once. This CDR3 has 14 residues. Germline V gene data show CDR1 as MDHEN and CDR2 as SYDVKM. V shed 3 bases and J shed 10 bases, with 18 bases lying between them. For this clonotype: Its antigen remains unidentified.

Study observations and caveats: Normalized Chao1 diversity was significantly lower in multiple sclerosis patients than in controls. Batch-mates among the samples co-clustered strongly by F measure. A handful of TRBV segments (TRBV5-6, TRBV5-1 and TRBV20-1 among them) occurred more frequently in patients than in controls.

The origin of this receptor is a girl aged 2-17 years with multiple sclerosis. The sequencing sample was made of blood. The rearrangement links TRBV28 to TRBJ1-1, with D possibly matching TRBD1 (6 bases). The CDR3 loop is CASSLGDTRGGAFF. The CDR3 DNA reads as TGTGCCAGCAGTTTGGGGGACACGCGGGGGGGAGCTTTCTTT.